Presented here are 24 T cell receptor beta chains from one specimen sequenced in a study of blood T cell repertoires in COVID-19. Here immunoSEQ multiplex PCR was the method, and the copy in TCRdb shows in-frame clones only, minus some. The profile shows some 50,000 clones, about 92% of them singletons. Specimen: peripheral blood. These receptors all come from a man between 60 and 75 years old with COVID-19, enrolled during active disease.

The chain links TRBV2 to TRBJ2-7; D is unresolved. Per germline, CDR1 SNHLY and CDR2 FYNNEI. Trimming shortened V by 6 bases and J by 1 base, and 10 bases separated the two germline ends. The CDR3 extends over 13 amino acids. The CDR3 coding sequence is TGTGCCAGCAGCGATACGAGGTCCTACGAGCAGTACTTC. Translated, it gives CASSDTRSYEQYF.

V usage is TRBV30 and J usage is TRBJ2-2; D is possibly TRBD1 (5 bases). The V end was cut by 2 bases, the J end by 5 bases, with 18 bases between. Germline assignment: CDR1 GTSNPN and CDR2 SVGIG (reference sequence). The CDR3 consists of 16 residues. CDR3 DNA: TGTGCCTGGAGTATTTTGAGGCAGGGTGGGACCGGGGAGCTGTTTTTT. Encoded protein: CAWSILRQGGTGELFF.

The chain carries TRBV6-5 and TRBJ2-7; possible D gene TRBD1, 5 bases. This CDR3 comprises 10 residues. The V end was cut by 5 bases, the J end by 6 bases, with 5 bases between. The V gene's germline CDR1 is MNHEY and CDR2 SVGAGI. The CDR3 nucleotides are TGTGCCAGCAGTAGGGGCGAGCAGTACTTC. Protein: CASSRGEQYF.

The chain links TRBV5-6 to TRBJ1-4, with 7 bases matching TRBD1. The J segment lost 8 bases and the V segment lost 6 bases, leaving 4 bases of the junction unmatched. The CDR3 loop spans 12 amino acids. Germline V lookup: CDR1 SGHDT, CDR2 YYEEEE. The CDR3 here is CASTQGDEKLFF. The CDR3 DNA reads TGTGCCAGCACCCAGGGGGACGAAAAACTGTTTTTT. The variable domain in full, with the rest retrieved from reference TRBV5-6 and TRBJ1-4, is DAGVTQSPTHLIKTRGQQVTLRCSPKSGHDTVSWYQQALGQGPQFIFQYYEEEERQRGNFPDRFSGHQFPNYSSELNVNALLLGDSALYLCASTQGDEKLFFGSGTQLSVL.

The chain links TRBV18 to TRBJ1-3; D uncertain. Germline CDR1 and CDR2: KGHSH and LQKENI. Trimming pared 2 bases from V and 0 bases from J, leaving 8 bases between. This CDR3 is built from 15 residues. The CDR3 here is CASSPNKPSGNTIYF. The CDR3 nucleotides read TGTGCCAGCTCACCAAACAAACCCTCTGGAAACACCATATATTTT.

The chain employs TRBV2 and TRBJ2-5, with a possible D match to TRBD1 (6 bases). Germline CDR1 is SNHLY and CDR2 is FYNNEI. The CDR3 has 14 amino acids. V lost 2 bases to trimming and J lost 5 bases, with 12 bases between them. The CDR3 region has the DNA TGTGCCAGCAGTGAAAGGGGGAGAGGCGAGACCCAGTACTTC. It codes for CASSERGRGETQYF.

The chain employs TRBV11-2 and TRBJ2-7; 7 nucleotides line up with TRBD2. Per germline, CDR1 SGHAT and CDR2 FQNNGV. CDR3 length: 15 residues. The J segment lost 2 bases and the V segment lost 2 bases, leaving 6 bases of the junction unmatched. CDR3: CASSLLTGTTYEQYF. CDR3 in DNA: TGTGCCAGCAGCTTACTAACCGGGACTACCTACGAGCAGTACTTC.

This rearrangement joins TRBV3-1 (or the pseudogene TRBV3-2) to TRBJ1-2; maybe TRBD1 (6 bases). The germline gives CDR1 LGHDT, CDR2 YNNKEL (reference sequence). The ends were cut back, 4 bases at V and 6 bases at J, with 12 bases in the middle. This CDR3 has 13 amino acids. CDR3 region: CASSPSGQNGYTF. DNA for the CDR3: TGTGCCAGCAGCCCGAGCGGACAGAATGGCTACACCTTC.

The rearrangement uses TRBV27 and TRBJ1-2; 11 bases are a match to TRBD1. The CDR3 has 16 residues. The trim removed 4 bases at V and 3 bases at J, leaving 7 bases unmatched. Germline CDR1 is MNHEY and CDR2 is SMNVEV (reference sequence). The DNA for the CDR3 is TGTGCCAGCAGTTCAGGGACAGGGGGATCTGACTATGGCTACACCTTC. This encodes CASSSGTGGSDYGYTF.

The chain links TRBV28 to TRBJ2-7; 8 bases line up with TRBD1. This CDR3 spans 15 amino acids. Germline V gene sequence: CDR1 MDHEN, CDR2 SYDVKM. V lost 6 bases and J lost 2; bases outside the gene matches: 9. The CDR3 region is CASRSRQGRTYEQYF. For the CDR3, the DNA is TGTGCCAGCAGATCGCGACAGGGGCGTACCTACGAGCAGTACTTC.

V gene TRBV28 combines with J gene TRBJ2-5; 8 nucleotides line up with TRBD1. The CDR3 covers 14 residues. In germline, CDR1 is MDHEN, CDR2 SYDVKM. Trimming at V came to 5 bases and at J to 5 bases, leaving 7 bases not matched to a gene. CDR3 loop: CASSPSGGEETQYF. Here the CDR3 DNA reads TGTGCCAGCAGTCCCTCAGGGGGCGAGGAGACCCAGTACTTC.

The chain combines TRBV7-2 with TRBJ1-1; D is uncertain. The germline CDR1 and CDR2 sequences are SGHTA and FQGNSA. V was pared by 1 base and J by 8 bases, with 17 bases between. CDR3 length: 15 residues. CDR3: CASSLGPVGGYEAFF. CDR3 coding DNA: TGTGCCAGCAGCTTAGGCCCCGTCGGAGGGTACGAAGCTTTCTTT.

The V gene is TRBV19, the J gene TRBJ2-7; 9 bases fit TRBD1. This CDR3 has 14 residues. Germline loops: CDR1 LNHDA, CDR2 SQIVND (reference sequence). V was pared by 6 bases and J by 7 bases, with 10 bases of the junction left unmatched. The CDR3 reads CASSGRRTGDEQYF. The CDR3 DNA reads as TGTGCCAGTAGCGGGCGCAGGACAGGGGATGAGCAGTACTTC. The whole variable domain, remainder taken from reference TRBV19 and TRBJ2-7, is DGGITQSPKYLFRKEGQNVTLSCEQNLNHDAMYWYRQDPGQGLRLIYYSQIVNDFQKGDIAEGYSVSREKKESFPLTVTSAQKNPTAFYLCASSGRRTGDEQYFGPGTRLTVT.

The J gene is TRBJ2-1, the V gene TRBV7-2, with D perhaps matching TRBD1 (7 bases). V was clipped by 5 bases and J by 4 bases, with 15 bases between them. CDR3 length: 15 amino acids. Per germline, CDR1 SGHTA and CDR2 FQGNSA. CDR3 coding DNA: TGTGCCAGCAGCCTACAGGGGACTTTATACAATGAGCAGTTCTTC. This sequence encodes CASSLQGTLYNEQFF. Full variable domain (missing parts from reference TRBV7-2 and TRBJ2-1): GAGVSQSPSNKVTEKGKDVELRCDPISGHTALYWYRQSLGQGLEFLIYFQGNSAPDKSGLPSDRFSAERTGGSVSTLTIQRTQQEDSAVYLCASSLQGTLYNEQFFGPGTRLTVL.

Comments on this clone: The same CDR3 also results from other DNA sequences found in this sample. V gene TRBV5-1 combines with J gene TRBJ1-5; possible D gene TRBD1, 6 bases. Trimming shortened V by 0 bases and J by 2 bases, and 6 bases separated the two germline ends. CDR1 is SGHRS and CDR2 is YFSETQ in the germline V gene. CDR3 length equals 14 residues. The CDR3 here is CASSLGTGNQPQHF. CDR3 nucleotides: TGCGCCAGCAGCTTGGGGACAGGCAATCAGCCCCAGCATTTT.

A single count supports this clone. One end of the junction fails to match germline, which may point to a read error. The chain recombines TRBV28 with TRBJ2-5; 12 nucleotides align to TRBD2. The CDR3 sequence is 18 residues long. Germline V gene sequence: CDR1 MDHEN, CDR2 SYDVKM. The CDR3 sequence is CASSNRLGAGTSGPGFNF. DNA of the CDR3: TGTGCCAGCAGTAACAGATTGGGAGCCGGGACTAGCGGGCCCGGATTTAACTTC.

The V and J genes are TRBV5-4 and TRBJ2-5, with 9 bases identical to TRBD2. In germline, CDR1 is SGHNT, CDR2 YYREEE (reference sequence). V shed 0 bases, J shed 5 bases, and the junction held 14 bases outside the gene matches. There are 18 residues in the CDR3. The CDR3 sequence is CASSLDGASGIGGETQYF. The CDR3, as DNA: TGTGCCAGCAGCTTGGACGGTGCTAGCGGGATTGGTGGGGAGACCCAGTACTTC.

This clone was seen a single time. The chain links TRBV28 to TRBJ1-6; D not certain. Trimming removed 8 bases from V and 5 bases from J, with 10 bases in between. There are 13 residues in the CDR3. Germline CDR1 is MDHEN and CDR2 is SYDVKM. The CDR3 region is CASGQINNSPLHF. DNA of the CDR3: TGTGCCAGCGGGCAGATCAATAATTCACCCCTCCACTTT.

The rearrangement joins TRBV5-4 to TRBJ2-1, with D perhaps TRBD2 (5 bases). Germline lookup yields CDR1 SGHNT and CDR2 YYREEE (reference sequence). Trimming pared 0 bases from V and 6 bases from J, leaving 10 bases between. CDR3 length equals 14 residues. Here the CDR3 reads CASSLARGLNEQFF. Here the CDR3 DNA reads TGTGCCAGCAGCTTGGCCCGAGGGCTCAATGAGCAGTTCTTC.

V gene TRBV4-2 combines with J gene TRBJ2-1; a possible D gene is TRBD2 (5 bases). Per germline, CDR1 LGHNA and CDR2 YNFKEQ. Trimming shortened V by 5 bases and J by 7 bases, and 15 bases separated the two germline ends. The CDR3 runs 14 residues. For the CDR3, the DNA is TGTGCCAGCAGCTCGCCGGCAGCGGTTAATGAGCAGTTCTTC. It specifies CASSSPAAVNEQFF.

The chain has TRBV5-1 and TRBJ2-1, with D hard to call. Germline V gene data show CDR1 as SGHRS and CDR2 as YFSETQ. Deletions cut 5 bases from V and 5 bases from J, with 14 bases between. This CDR3 has 14 residues. The CDR3 nucleotides read TGCGCCAGCAGAACGGAGTTGGCGCACAATGAGCAGTTCTTC. The encoded protein is CASRTELAHNEQFF.

This chain uses TRBV7-2 with TRBJ1-1; 8 nucleotides agree with TRBD1. Germline CDR1 reads SGHTA; CDR2 reads FQGNSA. This CDR3 has 14 amino acids. V lost 1 base, J lost 6 bases, and 4 bases stayed unmatched. In DNA, the CDR3 is TGTGCCAGCAGCTTAGGTCCAGGGGGCCCTGAAGCTTTCTTT. Protein: CASSLGPGGPEAFF.

The rearrangement uses TRBV7-6 and TRBJ2-7; 8 bases fit TRBD2. CDR3 length: 14 amino acids. V lost 4 bases, J lost 6 bases, and 8 bases stayed unmatched. CDR1 is SGHVS and CDR2 is FNYEAQ in the germline V gene. CDR3 sequence reads: CASSSRQAGAEQYF. CDR3 nucleotide sequence: TGTGCCAGCAGCTCCCGCCAAGCGGGGGCCGAGCAGTACTTC.

The chain has TRBV28 and TRBJ1-1; 8 positions agree with TRBD1. Germline CDR1 is MDHEN and CDR2 is SYDVKM. Trimming cost V 5 bases and J 1 base; bases outside gene matches: 12. The CDR3 runs 17 residues. In DNA, the CDR3 is TGTGCCAGCAGTCCACCTAGATATGGACAGGGGAACACTGAAGCTTTCTTT. It specifies CASSPPRYGQGNTEAFF.